Detailed here is one T cell receptor (beta chain). CDR1 and CDR2 from the germline V gene are SGHRS and YFSETQ. V was pared by 4 bases and J by 6 bases, with 14 bases between. The CDR3 loop spans 14 amino acids. The sample comes from a study of blood T cell repertoires in COVID-19. Study information: The study drew acute and convalescent COVID-19 samples from the United States, Italy and Spain. T cells, B-cell-depleted T cells, or PBMCs provided the cDNA or gDNA that served as material.

Authors' analysis steps: Reference gene primers were amplified, and this amplification served to estimate nucleated cell counts. Clones were read by immunoSEQ multiplex PCR, and TCRdb kept only the in-frame ones, dropping some. The DNA was the basis for D and trimming; V, J and clone size are from that table. The sample yields 25,000 to 30,000 clones, 84% seen once. Specimen: peripheral blood. The receptor was isolated from a man aged 65 to 79 with active COVID-19. The V call is TRBV5-1, the J call TRBJ2-1; a possible D gene is TRBD2 (6 bases). For the CDR3, the DNA is TGCGCCAGCAGCGGGGGGATTCGGGGCAATGAGCAGTTCTTC. Translating gives CASSGGIRGNEQFF.